This TCR beta chain was retrieved from a study of shared clonotypes between healthy human individuals (dated by TCRdb to 2020 to 2022). Turning to the overall study: Three men and two women, aged 18 to 49 years, made up the cohort. To increase sequencing depth and limit assay-specific biases, different laboratories used diverse techniques to prepare libraries and sequence TCR repertoires. To estimate repertoire size and how much clonotype sharing occurs between individuals, the study deeply sequenced the blood TCR repertoires of about 5 healthy adults. Leukapheresis yielded between about 0.94 and 8.9 billion PBMCs per donor. What the research found in general, with its limitations: Sampling was restricted to blood, and TCR repertoires in tissues likely differ from the TCR repertoires found in blood. The small number of donors limited the genetic and exposure-history diversity represented. Based on pairwise subsampling, the degree of clonotype sharing among donors was expected to be affected by sequencing depth.

The CDR3 contains 10 residues when both ends are counted. Taken from the germline V gene, the CDR1 and CDR2 loops are MNHEY and SVGAGI. The donors were healthy, HIV-negative adults with no recently reported acute infections or vaccinations. Every donor was a Caucasian adult living in Nashville, Tennessee, USA. For unsorted samples, roughly 86 million PBMCs were counted and genomic DNA was extracted with the QIAamp DNA Blood Mini kit. Blood was collected by leukapheresis, and PBMCs were isolated by Ficoll-Histopaque density gradient centrifugation and then cryopreserved in liquid nitrogen vapor phase. Comments on this clone: Its target antigen remains unknown. The conserved phenylalanine or tryptophan is not found at the CDR3 terminus, so this likely reflects a read error. The limits of the CDR3 on the DNA are not certain, so only TCRdb's listed CDR3 is given.

Using the deep immunoSEQ assay, multiplex PCR amplified TCR CDR3 regions from genomic DNA. Genomic DNA extracted from each cell subset was distributed evenly over all wells of several immunoSEQ 96-well plates, and each plate served as one replicate. For unsorted PBMC, each replicate PCR was loaded with around 300 ng genomic DNA, equivalent to 25,000 to 35,000 T cell genomes. Ten immunoSEQ deep assay plates were used to sequence the unsorted PBMC genomic DNA. Purified libraries were measured with a Qubit 3.0 fluorometer, size-checked on a Bioanalyzer 2100, and measured again with the KAPA Library Quantification kit. Each immunoSEQ 96-well plate was sequenced on its own single-read 150-cycle Illumina NextSeq 550 flow cell. The source study handled its data this way. The immunoSEQ output contained only junctional sequences without quality scores, so filtering could not match that applied to full-length reads. To assign V/J genes and CDR3, sequences were annotated against IMGT germline references using PyIR, a Python wrapper for IgBLAST v1.9. Reads were removed for weak V/J assignments (E-value above 1e-6), missing CDR3, stop codons, out-of-frame junctions, or ambiguous translated residues. V3J clonotypes were defined by identical inferred V gene, J gene, and CDR3 amino acid sequence. The percentage overlap between two repertoires was calculated by dividing the number of shared unique clonotypes by the size of the smaller repertoire. Richness of each repertoire was evaluated using RTK rarefaction, the Chao1 estimator, and Recon v2.1 estimates of unobserved clonotypes. TCRdb mirrors the immuneACCESS table, restricted to in-frame sequences. Some clones are absent from its copies; in checked studies, under half trace to an unresolved V gene, and the reason for the others is unknown. Clone size and the V and J calls come from that table; the DNA yielded D and trimming. The sample table lists fewer than 650,000 clones, roughly four fifths of them with a count of one. About 12% of the sample comes from the top ten.

The TCR comes from a woman in her thirties or forties in good health. Some clones in this sample may be carry-over from other donors' samples. The specimen sequenced was PBMCs. The rearranged segments are TRBV6-5 and TRBJ2-6; whether TRBD2, the table's D call, matches the DNA was not checked. CDR3 protein: CASSYSPPSG.